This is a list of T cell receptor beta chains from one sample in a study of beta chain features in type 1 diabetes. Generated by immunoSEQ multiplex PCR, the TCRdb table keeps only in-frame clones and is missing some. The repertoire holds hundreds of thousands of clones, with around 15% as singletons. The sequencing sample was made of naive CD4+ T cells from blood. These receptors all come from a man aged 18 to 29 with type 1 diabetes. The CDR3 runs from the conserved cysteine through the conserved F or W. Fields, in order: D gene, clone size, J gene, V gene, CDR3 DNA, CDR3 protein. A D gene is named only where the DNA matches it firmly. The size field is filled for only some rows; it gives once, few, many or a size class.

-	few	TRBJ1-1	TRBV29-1	TGCAGCGCTCCCTGGGGATGGGAAGCTTTCTTT	CSAPWGWEAFF
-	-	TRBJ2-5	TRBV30	TGTGCCTGGAGTCGGGGCCGTCAAGGGACCCAGTACTTC	CAWSRGRQGTQYF
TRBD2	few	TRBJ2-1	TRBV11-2	TGTGCCAGCAGCATACTAGCGGGGCTCTACAATGAGCAGTTCTTC	CASSILAGLYNEQFF
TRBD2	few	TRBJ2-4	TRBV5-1	TGCGCCAGCACTAGCGGGAGGGCTTTCGACATTCAGTACTTC	CASTSGRAFDIQYF
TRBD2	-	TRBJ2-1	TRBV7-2	TGTGCCAGCAGCTTAGTCCGTCTAGCGGGGTACAATGAGCAGTTCTTC	CASSLVRLAGYNEQFF
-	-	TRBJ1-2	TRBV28	TGTGCCAGCAGCTCAGGGGCTCGGAAGAACTATGGCTACACCTTC	CASSSGARKNYGYTF
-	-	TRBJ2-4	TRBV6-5	TGTGCCAGCAGTTTTGTGGGGGACCGAGCCAAAAACATTCAGTACTTC	CASSFVGDRAKNIQYF
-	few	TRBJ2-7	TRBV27	TGTGCCAGCAGTCCGCAGACAAGCTACTACGAGCAGTACTTC	CASSPQTSYYEQYF
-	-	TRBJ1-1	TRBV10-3	TGTGCCATCACCGCGGTCGGCGGGACTGAAGCTTTCTTT	CAITAVGGTEAFF
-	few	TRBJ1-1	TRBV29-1	TGCAGCGTCTGTATTACAAGGAGCACTGAAGCTTTCTTT	CSVCITRSTEAFF